This entry concerns a single T cell receptor beta chain. The antigen remains undetermined. This entry belongs to a study of blood T cells in healthy people across ages. Study results and caveats: The donors' CMV status was not determined, possibly confounding changes in expanded clonotypes.

Next came a second PCR, run for roughly 6 to 11 cycles, which used a sample-barcoded 5' primer along with a J-beta primer mix. TCRdb re-analysed the 5' RACE reads in MiXCR, keeping a single row per CDR3 protein. The data contain 1,500,000 or so distinct CDR3 sequences, 45% to 70% of them singletons. The receptor was isolated from a man younger than 35 in good health. Source material: blood.

DNA for the CDR3: TGTGCCAGCAGCAAGGGCCGGGACAGATCCTACGAGCAGTACTTC. Its protein product is CASSKGRDRSYEQYF. The chain is built from TRBV21-1 and TRBJ2-7; the D call TRBD1 from the table was never checked on the DNA. TRBV21-1 is an annotated pseudogene. The CDR3 spans 15 residues.